This passage covers 4 T cell receptor beta chains from one sample sequenced in a study of Tregs in tolerant kidney transplant recipients. The method was immunoSEQ multiplex PCR; TCRdb's version includes in-frame clones alone and lacks a portion of them. The sample has about 69,000 clones; 85% to 90% are singletons. Material: CD4+ T cells from blood, obtained before the transplant. These receptors came from a human donor who received a combined kidney and bone marrow transplant.

The DNA for the CDR3 is TGTGCCAGTACTCAGGACAGGGGCGGCGGAAACACCATATATTTT. It specifies CASTQDRGGGNTIYF. This chain joins TRBV19 and TRBJ1-3; TRBD1 aligns across 9 bases. This CDR3 region has 15 residues. Germline V gives CDR1 LNHDA, CDR2 SQIVND (reference sequence). V lost 7 bases, J lost 4 bases, and 8 bases stayed unmatched.

This chain connects TRBV6-5 to TRBJ1-1, with 7 positions matching TRBD1. The length of the CDR3 is 14 residues. Looked up from germline, CDR1 is MNHEY and CDR2 is SVGAGI. Unmatched junction bases numbered 6, after V lost 2 bases and J lost 6 bases. CDR3 sequence reads: CASSYEGGASEAFF. The DNA of the CDR3 is TGTGCCAGCAGTTACGAAGGGGGCGCGTCTGAAGCTTTCTTT.

The chain joins TRBV2 to TRBJ2-4; no reliable D call. CDR1 is SNHLY and CDR2 is FYNNEI in the germline V gene. The length of the CDR3 is 14 residues. Trimming removed 6 bases at V and 0 bases at J, with 9 bases between. The CDR3, as DNA: TGTGCCAGCAGGCCCTCGGTAGCCAAAAACATTCAGTACTTC. Translating gives CASRPSVAKNIQYF.

The chain carries TRBV4-3 and TRBJ2-6, with a weak D call TRBD2 (7 bases). The CDR3 is 17 residues long. From germline, CDR1 is LGHNA and CDR2 YSLEER. V was cut by 4 bases and J by 0 bases, with 13 bases left in between. Here the CDR3 reads CASSPGGQPSGANVLTF. CDR3 in DNA: TGCGCCAGCAGCCCGGGGGGACAACCCTCTGGGGCCAACGTCCTGACTTTC.